Listed below are T cell receptor beta chains from one sample, sequenced in a study of cytomegalovirus exposure and HLA in healthy donors. TCRdb keeps only in-frame clones here, not all; method: immunoSEQ multiplex PCR. This sample carries 65,000 to 75,000 clones, roughly 79% of them seen once, and the ten largest clones take 5.5% to 7%. Sequenced input: PBMCs. The receptors were sampled from a man aged 45-60 years in good health and CMV-seronegative. The CDR3 runs from the conserved cysteine through the conserved F or W. The order of the fields is V gene, J gene, D gene, CDR3 protein. The D gene is left open where the match is weak.

TRBV5-6,TRBJ1-4,NA,CASSYTGIRDEKLFF
TRBV7-2,TRBJ1-2,TRBD1,CASSHQGAGWAGYTF
TRBV2,TRBJ2-2,NA,CASSFSRELFF
TRBV11-2,TRBJ2-2,NA,CASRYVGATGELFF
TRBV5-1,TRBJ2-2,NA,CASSLLASSPGELFF
TRBV18,TRBJ2-3,NA,CASSPVGANTDTQYF
TRBV5-1,TRBJ2-7,TRBD2,CASRSSGRAAYEQYF
TRBV29-1,TRBJ1-3,NA,CSVDRGGNTIYF
TRBV5-1,TRBJ1-3,NA,CASSLAALDGGLGNTIYF
TRBV5-1,TRBJ2-3,NA,CASSLTGEAQYF
TRBV6-1,NA,TRBD1,CASSKAGTGAHEQYF
TRBV20-1,TRBJ2-5,NA,CSATFGETQYF
TRBV30,TRBJ2-7,NA,CAWGGTVFYEQYF
TRBV2,TRBJ1-1,NA,CASSEGRGGTEAFF
TRBV5-1,TRBJ2-7,NA,CASSPETSIYEQYF
TRBV29-1,TRBJ2-7,TRBD1,CSVRQGKSYEQYF
TRBV5-1,TRBJ2-1,TRBD2,CASSPRGPAGGMNEQFF
TRBV18,TRBJ1-1,TRBD1,CASSPNDRGYTEAFF